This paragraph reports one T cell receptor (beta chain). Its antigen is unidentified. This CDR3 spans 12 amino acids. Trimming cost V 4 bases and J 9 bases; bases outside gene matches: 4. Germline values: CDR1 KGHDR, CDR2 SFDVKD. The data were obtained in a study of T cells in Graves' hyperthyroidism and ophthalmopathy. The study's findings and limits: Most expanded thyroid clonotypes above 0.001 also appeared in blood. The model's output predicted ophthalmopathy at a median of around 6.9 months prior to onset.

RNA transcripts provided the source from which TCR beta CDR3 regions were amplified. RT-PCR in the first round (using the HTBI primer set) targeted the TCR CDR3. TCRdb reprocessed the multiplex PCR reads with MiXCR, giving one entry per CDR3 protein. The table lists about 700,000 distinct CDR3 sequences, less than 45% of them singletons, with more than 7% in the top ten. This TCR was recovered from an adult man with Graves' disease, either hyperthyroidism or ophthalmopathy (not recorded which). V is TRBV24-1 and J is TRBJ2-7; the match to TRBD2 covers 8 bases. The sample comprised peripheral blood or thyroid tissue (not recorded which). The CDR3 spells CATSEPGGLQYF. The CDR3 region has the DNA TGTGCCACCAGTGAGCCGGGGGGGTTGCAGTACTTC.